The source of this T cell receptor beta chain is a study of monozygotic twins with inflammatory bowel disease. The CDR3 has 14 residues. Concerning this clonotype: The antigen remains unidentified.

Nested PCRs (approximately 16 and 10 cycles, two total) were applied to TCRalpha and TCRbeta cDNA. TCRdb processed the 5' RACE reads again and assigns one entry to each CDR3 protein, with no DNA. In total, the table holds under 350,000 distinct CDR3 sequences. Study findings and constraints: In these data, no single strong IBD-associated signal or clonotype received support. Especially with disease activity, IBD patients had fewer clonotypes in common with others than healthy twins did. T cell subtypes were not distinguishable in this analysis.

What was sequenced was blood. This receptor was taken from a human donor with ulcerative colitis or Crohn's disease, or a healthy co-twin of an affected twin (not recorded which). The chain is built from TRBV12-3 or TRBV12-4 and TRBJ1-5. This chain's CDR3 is CASINTDSNQPQHF.